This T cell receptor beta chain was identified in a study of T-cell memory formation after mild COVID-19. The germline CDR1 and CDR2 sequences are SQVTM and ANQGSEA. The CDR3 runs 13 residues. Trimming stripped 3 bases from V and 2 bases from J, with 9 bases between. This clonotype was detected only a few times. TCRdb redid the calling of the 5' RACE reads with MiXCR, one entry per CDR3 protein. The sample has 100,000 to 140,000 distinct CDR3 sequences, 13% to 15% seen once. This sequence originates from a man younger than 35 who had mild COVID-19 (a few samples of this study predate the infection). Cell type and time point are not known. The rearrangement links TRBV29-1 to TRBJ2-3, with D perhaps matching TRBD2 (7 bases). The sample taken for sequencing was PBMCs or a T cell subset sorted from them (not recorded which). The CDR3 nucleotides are TGCAGCGTTGAGGGGGGGGCCACAGATACGCAGTATTTT. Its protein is CSVEGGATDTQYF.